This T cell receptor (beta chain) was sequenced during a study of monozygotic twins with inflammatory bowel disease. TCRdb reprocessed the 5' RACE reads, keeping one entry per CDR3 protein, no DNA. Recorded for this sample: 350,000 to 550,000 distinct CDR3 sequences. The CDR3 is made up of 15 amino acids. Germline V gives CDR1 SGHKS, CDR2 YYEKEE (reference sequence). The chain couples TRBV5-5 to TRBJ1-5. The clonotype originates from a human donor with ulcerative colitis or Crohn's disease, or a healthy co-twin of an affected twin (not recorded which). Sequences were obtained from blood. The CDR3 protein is CASSLEPYSNQPQHF.